This entry concerns a single T cell receptor beta chain. There is no known antigen for this receptor. No base-level quality is on record; no much larger clone is a single base apart. Trimming removed 0 bases from V and 5 bases from J; the gene matches leave 3 bases unexplained. There are 15 amino acids in the CDR3, from cysteine to phenylalanine inclusive. Only the CDR3 region is kept as DNA, spanning 45 bases read in frame from base 1. CDR1 and CDR2 are read off the germline V gene as SGHTA and FQGTGA. Systemically healthy Caucasian individuals from Russia, 39 in total and aged about 6 to 100 years, were included as donors. Each donor gave about 9.7 milliliters of peripheral blood, drawn into EDTA-treated Vacutainer tubes. Ficoll-Paque density-gradient centrifugation was used to isolate PBMCs, with at least 6 million per sample. Trizol reagent was used to extract total RNA from PBMCs, with at least 6 micrograms per sample. For every donor, an aliquot of PBMCs went through flow cytometry to measure the percentages of naive CD45RAhigh/CD27high T cells.

The method was 5' RACE. Instrument used: Illumina HiSeq 2500. A second PCR of about 7 to 12 cycles was performed with a sample-barcoded 5' primer and a J-beta primer mix. A template-switch 5' adaptor carrying 12 random nucleotides introduced a unique molecular identifier onto each TCR beta cDNA molecule. Each sample yielded at least 2.5 million CDR3-containing paired-end reads. First-strand cDNA synthesis was performed from all RNA using the Mint cDNA synthesis kit, with priming by a TRBC-specific oligonucleotide. Following uracil-DNA glycosylase treatment, a first 18-cycle PCR with universal primers M1SS and BC2_uni_R was performed on all cDNA. The source study handled its data this way. For normalization, 1 million high-quality reads were randomly selected from each sample, with every read carrying a distinct molecular identifier. Instead of being binned into consensus sequences, reads with shared molecular identifiers were discarded. MiTCR, set to a Q25 quality threshold and the strictest error-elimination algorithm, was used for CDR3 identification, clonotype clustering and error correction. A nonparametric unseen species model with Euler transformation was used to estimate lower-bound total TCR beta diversity. TCRdb applied fastp at Q25 and MiXCR to the public reads, then kept only in-frame beta chains. Rows matching on CDR3 protein sequence are summarized as one entry with the most common DNA and genes. V and J calls and clone size were set by TCRdb, not the authors. In all, the sample holds approximately 780,000 distinct CDR3 sequences, and roughly 24% of those were seen once. Less than 3.5% of the sample is taken by the ten largest.

The data derive from a study of blood T cells in healthy people across ages (dated by TCRdb to between 2014 and 2017). Background for the entire study: In model experiments, template switching captured about one uniquely barcoded TCR beta cDNA molecule for every two T cells. The donors were divided into four age groups: young (average around 16 years), middle-aged (almost 40), aged (approximately 62) and long-lived (82). The study measured age-related changes in TCR beta repertoire diversity using deep sequencing normalized with unique cDNA molecular identifiers. Two additional independent replicas of 1 million unique cDNA reads from the same blood draw were analyzed for two donors (one aged 18 to 30 and one aged 80 or older). Overall study results and their limits: Estimates of total diversity based on one million sequenced T cells were regarded as lower bounds and as underestimates. A strong correlation was found between observed TCR beta diversity and the percentage of naive T cells measured by flow cytometry. Since profiling was done on bulk unsorted PBMCs, naive and antigen-experienced compartments could not be conclusively compared. The long-lived group showed more naive CD4+ T cells, fewer expanded clones and increased TCR diversity than the aged group, suggesting age selection. The CMV infection status of donors was not known, potentially confounding age-related changes in expanded clonotypes. Observed TCR beta diversity per million T cells fell roughly linearly with age, and a significant reduction was already apparent by age about 43.

These data were also reused for a study on T cells of mothers and their children. Reported in the second study: Donors were nine systemically healthy Caucasian individuals: three mothers and their six children. cDNA synthesis used all of the extracted RNA, with about 1.5 ug of RNA in each 15 ul reaction. In the second PCR, sample barcodes and 2-4 random nucleotides were introduced via the M1S primer. Over 9 million TCR beta CDR3 reads were obtained for each mother, and 2.5 million to 3 million reads were obtained for each child. Thymic selection shapes the output of TCR recombination in a similar way in related and unrelated pairs, and inherited differences have a minor effect. Normalized repertoire overlap was always found to be slightly, but never significantly, higher in related mother-child pairs than in unrelated mother-child pairs. Persistent microchimeric T cell clones were not detected, at a sensitivity of around 99 clones per million clonotypes. In the study, deep NGS was used to compare the TCR beta repertoires of mothers and children, and features distinguishing related mother-child pairs from unrelated individuals were sought. The mean age was around 42 +/- 4 years for the mothers and approximately 11 +/- 4 years for the children. After adapters were ligated using NEBNext reagents, the libraries underwent 100+100 nt paired-end sequencing on an Illumina HiSeq 2000. Mother and child libraries were prepared a month apart and sequenced in separate runs to prevent cross-contamination. Between about 500,000 and 2,100,000 distinct TCR beta clonotypes were identified per donor. Naive TCR beta clonotypes were estimated from low-frequency clonotypes matched to each donor's FACS-determined naive share, without sorting.

The receptor comes from a boy between 10 and 17 years old in good health. The sequencing sample was made of blood. Recombination joined TRBV7-3 with TRBJ2-1; TRBD2 matches 8 bases in the middle. The DNA reads as follows: TGTGCCAGCAGCTTAACCGGGGGGGCAAACAATGAGCAGTTCTTC. Its coded protein is CASSLTGGANNEQFF.